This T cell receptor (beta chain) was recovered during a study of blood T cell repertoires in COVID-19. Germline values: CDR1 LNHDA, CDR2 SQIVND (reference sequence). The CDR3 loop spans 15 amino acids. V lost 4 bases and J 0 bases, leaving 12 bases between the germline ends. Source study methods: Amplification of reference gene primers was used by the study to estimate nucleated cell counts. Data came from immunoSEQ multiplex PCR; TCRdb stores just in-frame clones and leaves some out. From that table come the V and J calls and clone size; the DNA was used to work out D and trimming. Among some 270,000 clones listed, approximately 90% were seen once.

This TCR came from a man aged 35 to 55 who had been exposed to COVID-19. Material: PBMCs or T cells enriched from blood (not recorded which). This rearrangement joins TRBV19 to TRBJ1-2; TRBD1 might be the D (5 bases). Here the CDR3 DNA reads TGTGCCAGTAGTACGCTGACAGACGCTAACTATGGCTACACCTTC. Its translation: CASSTLTDANYGYTF.